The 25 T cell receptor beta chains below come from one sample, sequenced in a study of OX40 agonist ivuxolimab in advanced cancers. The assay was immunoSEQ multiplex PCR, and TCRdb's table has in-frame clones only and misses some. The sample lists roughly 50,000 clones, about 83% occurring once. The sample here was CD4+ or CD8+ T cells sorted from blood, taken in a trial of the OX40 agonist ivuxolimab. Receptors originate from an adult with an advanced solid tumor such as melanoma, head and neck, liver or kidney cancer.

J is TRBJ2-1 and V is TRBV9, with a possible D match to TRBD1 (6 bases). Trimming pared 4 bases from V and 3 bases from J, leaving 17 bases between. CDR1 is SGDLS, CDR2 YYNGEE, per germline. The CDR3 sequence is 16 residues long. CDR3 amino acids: CASSPGVAGVYNEQFF. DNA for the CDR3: TGTGCCAGCAGCCCAGGGGTGGCGGGCGTCTACAATGAGCAGTTCTTC.

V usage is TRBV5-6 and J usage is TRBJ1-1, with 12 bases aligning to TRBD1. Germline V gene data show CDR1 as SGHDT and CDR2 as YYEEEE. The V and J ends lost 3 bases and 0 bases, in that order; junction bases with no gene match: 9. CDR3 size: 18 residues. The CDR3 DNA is TGTGCCAGCAGCTCCGGGACAGGGGGCTGGCACATGAACACTGAAGCTTTCTTT. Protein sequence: CASSSGTGGWHMNTEAFF.

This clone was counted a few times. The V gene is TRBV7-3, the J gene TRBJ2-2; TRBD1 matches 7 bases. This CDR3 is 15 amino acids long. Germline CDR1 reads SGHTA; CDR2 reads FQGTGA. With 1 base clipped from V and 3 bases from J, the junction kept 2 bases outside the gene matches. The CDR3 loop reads CASSLNTGDTGELFF. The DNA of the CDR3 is TGTGCCAGCAGCTTAAACACAGGGGACACCGGGGAGCTGTTTTTT.

The CDR3 bases are TGTGCCAGCAGCTCCCACCGGACGGGGTCTAGCACAGATACGCAGTATTTT. It yields the protein CASSSHRTGSSTDTQYF. The rearrangement joins TRBV7-2 to TRBJ2-3, with a tentative D call TRBD2 (5 bases). CDR1 is SGHTA, CDR2 FQGNSA, per germline. V lost 4 bases and J 0 bases, leaving 17 bases between the germline ends. There are 17 residues in the CDR3.

The CDR3 loop is CASSLELSGNTIYF. CDR3 in DNA: TGTGCCAGCAGCTTGGAGCTCTCTGGAAACACCATATATTTT. The chain links TRBV5-4 to TRBJ1-3; D ambiguous. V gave up 0 bases and J gave up 0 bases, with 4 bases separating them. There are 14 residues in the CDR3. Germline V lookup: CDR1 SGHNT, CDR2 YYREEE (reference sequence).

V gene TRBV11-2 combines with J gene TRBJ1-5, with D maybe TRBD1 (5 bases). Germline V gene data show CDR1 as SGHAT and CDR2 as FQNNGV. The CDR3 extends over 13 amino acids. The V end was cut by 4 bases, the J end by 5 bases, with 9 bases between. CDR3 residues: CASSSTRDQPQHF. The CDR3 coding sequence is TGTGCCAGCAGCTCCACCAGGGATCAGCCCCAGCATTTT.

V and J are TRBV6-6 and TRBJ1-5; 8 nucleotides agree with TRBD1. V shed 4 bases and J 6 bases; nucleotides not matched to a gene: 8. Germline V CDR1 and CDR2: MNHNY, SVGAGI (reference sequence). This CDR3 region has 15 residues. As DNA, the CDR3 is TGTGCCAGCAGTTTATCCGGGACAGGCTTTCAGCCCCAGCATTTT. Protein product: CASSLSGTGFQPQHF.

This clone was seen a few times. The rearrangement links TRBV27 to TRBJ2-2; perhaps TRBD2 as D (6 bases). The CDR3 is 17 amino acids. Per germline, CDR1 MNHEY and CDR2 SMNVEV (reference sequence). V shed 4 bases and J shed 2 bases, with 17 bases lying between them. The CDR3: CASSSPFRRGNTGELFF. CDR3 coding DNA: TGTGCCAGCAGTTCCCCCTTCAGGAGGGGAAACACCGGGGAGCTGTTTTTT.

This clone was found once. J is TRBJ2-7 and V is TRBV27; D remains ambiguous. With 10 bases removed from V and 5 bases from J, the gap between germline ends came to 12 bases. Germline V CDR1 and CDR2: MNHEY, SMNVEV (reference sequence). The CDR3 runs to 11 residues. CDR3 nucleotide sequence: TGTGCCACTCGCCGTAGAGACGAGCAGTACTTC. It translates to CATRRRDEQYF.

The CDR3 reads CASSPARTGEETQYF. The CDR3, as DNA: TGTGCCAGCTCCCCCGCCAGGACAGGGGAAGAGACCCAGTACTTC. The V call is TRBV18, the J call TRBJ2-5; TRBD1 matches at 9 bases. Trimming cost V 6 bases and J 3 bases; bases outside gene matches: 8. CDR3 length equals 15 residues. Looked up from germline, CDR1 is KGHSH and CDR2 is LQKENI.

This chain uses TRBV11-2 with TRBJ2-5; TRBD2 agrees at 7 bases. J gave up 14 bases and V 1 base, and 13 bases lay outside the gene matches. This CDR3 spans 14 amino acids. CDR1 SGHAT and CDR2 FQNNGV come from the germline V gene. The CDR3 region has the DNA TGTGCCAGCAGCTTAGGAGGCGCGGGCGGGAGAATTTACTTC. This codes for CASSLGGAGGRIYF.

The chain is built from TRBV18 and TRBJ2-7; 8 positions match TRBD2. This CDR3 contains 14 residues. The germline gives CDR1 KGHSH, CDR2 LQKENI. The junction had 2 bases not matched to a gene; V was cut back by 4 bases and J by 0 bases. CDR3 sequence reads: CASSLLADSYEQYF. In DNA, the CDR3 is TGTGCCAGCTCACTACTAGCGGACTCCTACGAGCAGTACTTC.

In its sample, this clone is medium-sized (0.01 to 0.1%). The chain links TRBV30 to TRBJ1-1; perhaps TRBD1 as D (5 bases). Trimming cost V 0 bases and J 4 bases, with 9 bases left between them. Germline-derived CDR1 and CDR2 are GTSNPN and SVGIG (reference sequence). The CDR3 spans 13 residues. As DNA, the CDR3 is TGTGCCTGGAGTGTCGCCGACAGCACTGAAGCTTTCTTT. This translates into CAWSVADSTEAFF.

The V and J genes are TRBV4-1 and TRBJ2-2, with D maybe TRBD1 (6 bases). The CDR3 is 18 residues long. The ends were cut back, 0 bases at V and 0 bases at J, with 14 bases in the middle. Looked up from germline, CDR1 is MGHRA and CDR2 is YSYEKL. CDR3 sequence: CASSQDKKQGSNTGELFF. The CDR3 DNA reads TGCGCCAGCAGCCAAGATAAGAAGCAGGGGTCGAACACCGGGGAGCTGTTTTTT.

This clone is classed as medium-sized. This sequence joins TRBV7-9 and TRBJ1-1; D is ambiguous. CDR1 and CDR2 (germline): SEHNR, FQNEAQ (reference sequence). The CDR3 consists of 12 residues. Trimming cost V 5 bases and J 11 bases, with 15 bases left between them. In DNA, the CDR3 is TGTGCCAGCAGCCTCCACGAAGATAAGGCTTTCTTT. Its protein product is CASSLHEDKAFF.

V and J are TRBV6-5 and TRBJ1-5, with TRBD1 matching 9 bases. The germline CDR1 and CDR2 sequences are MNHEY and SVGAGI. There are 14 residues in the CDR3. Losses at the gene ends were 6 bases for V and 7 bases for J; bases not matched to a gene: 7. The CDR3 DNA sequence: TGTGCCAGCAGCCAAAACAGGGGGCAACAGCCCCAGCATTTT. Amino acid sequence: CASSQNRGQQPQHF.

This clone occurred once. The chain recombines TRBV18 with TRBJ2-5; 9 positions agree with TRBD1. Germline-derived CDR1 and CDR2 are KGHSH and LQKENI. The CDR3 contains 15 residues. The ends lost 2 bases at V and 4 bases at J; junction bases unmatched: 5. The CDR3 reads CASSPRTGDGETQYF. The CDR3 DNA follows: TGTGCCAGCTCACCAAGGACAGGGGATGGAGAGACCCAGTACTTC.

The CDR3 loop reads CAWTGQGNNEQFF. The CDR3 DNA is TGTGCCTGGACGGGACAGGGCAACAATGAGCAGTTCTTC. The chain employs TRBV30 and TRBJ2-1; 9 bases line up with TRBD1. Germline V CDR1 and CDR2: GTSNPN, SVGIG (reference sequence). The CDR3 loop spans 13 amino acids. The V segment lost 4 bases and the J segment 5 bases; nucleotides outside the gene matches: 3.

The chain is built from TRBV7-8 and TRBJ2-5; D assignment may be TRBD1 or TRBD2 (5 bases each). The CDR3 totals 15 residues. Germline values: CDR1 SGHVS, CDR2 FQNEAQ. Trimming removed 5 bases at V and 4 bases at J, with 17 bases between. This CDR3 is CASSPRDPFRETQYF. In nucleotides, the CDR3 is TGTGCCAGCAGCCCCCGGGACCCCTTCCGAGAGACCCAGTACTTC.

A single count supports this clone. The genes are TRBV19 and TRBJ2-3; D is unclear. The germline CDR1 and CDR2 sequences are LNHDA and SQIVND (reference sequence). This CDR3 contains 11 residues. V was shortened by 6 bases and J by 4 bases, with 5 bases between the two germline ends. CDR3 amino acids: CASRAADTQYF. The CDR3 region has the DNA TGTGCCAGTAGGGCGGCAGATACGCAGTATTTT.

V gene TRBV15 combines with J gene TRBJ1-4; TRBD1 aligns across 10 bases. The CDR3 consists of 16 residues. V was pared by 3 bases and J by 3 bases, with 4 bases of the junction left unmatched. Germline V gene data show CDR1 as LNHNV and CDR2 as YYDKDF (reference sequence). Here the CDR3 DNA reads TGTGCCACCAGCAGTCCGACAGGGGGCGCTAATGAAAAACTGTTTTTT. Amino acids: CATSSPTGGANEKLFF. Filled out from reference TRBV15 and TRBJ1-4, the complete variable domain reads DAMVIQNPRYQVTQFGKPVTLSCSQTLNHNVMYWYQQKSSQAPKLLFHYYDKDFNNEADTPDNFQSRRPNTSFCFLDIRSPGLGDTAMYLCATSSPTGGANEKLFFGSGTQLSVL.

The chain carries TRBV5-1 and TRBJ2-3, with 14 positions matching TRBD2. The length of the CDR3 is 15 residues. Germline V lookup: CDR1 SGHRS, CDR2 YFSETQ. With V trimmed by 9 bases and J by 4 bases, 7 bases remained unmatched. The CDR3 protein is CATKGLAGDADTQYF. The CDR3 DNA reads TGCGCCACCAAGGGACTAGCGGGAGATGCAGATACGCAGTATTTT.

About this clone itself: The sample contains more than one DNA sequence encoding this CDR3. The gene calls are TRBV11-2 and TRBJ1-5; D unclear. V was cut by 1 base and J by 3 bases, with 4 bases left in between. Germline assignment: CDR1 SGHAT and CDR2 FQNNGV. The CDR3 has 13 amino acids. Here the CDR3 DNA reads TGTGCCAGCAGCTTAGGAGTCAATCAGCCCCAGCATTTT. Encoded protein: CASSLGVNQPQHF.

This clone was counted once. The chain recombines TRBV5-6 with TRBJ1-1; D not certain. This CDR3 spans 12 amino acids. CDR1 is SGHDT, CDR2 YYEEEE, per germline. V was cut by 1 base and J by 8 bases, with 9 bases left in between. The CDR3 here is CASSLKNIEAFF. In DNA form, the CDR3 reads TGTGCCAGCAGCTTGAAGAACATAGAAGCTTTCTTT.

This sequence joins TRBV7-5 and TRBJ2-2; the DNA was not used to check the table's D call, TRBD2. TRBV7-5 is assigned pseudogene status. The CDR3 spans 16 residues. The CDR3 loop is CARSVKTSGNTGELFF. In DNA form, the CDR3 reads TGTGCCAGAAGCGTAAAGACTAGCGGGAACACCGGGGAGCTGTTTTTT.